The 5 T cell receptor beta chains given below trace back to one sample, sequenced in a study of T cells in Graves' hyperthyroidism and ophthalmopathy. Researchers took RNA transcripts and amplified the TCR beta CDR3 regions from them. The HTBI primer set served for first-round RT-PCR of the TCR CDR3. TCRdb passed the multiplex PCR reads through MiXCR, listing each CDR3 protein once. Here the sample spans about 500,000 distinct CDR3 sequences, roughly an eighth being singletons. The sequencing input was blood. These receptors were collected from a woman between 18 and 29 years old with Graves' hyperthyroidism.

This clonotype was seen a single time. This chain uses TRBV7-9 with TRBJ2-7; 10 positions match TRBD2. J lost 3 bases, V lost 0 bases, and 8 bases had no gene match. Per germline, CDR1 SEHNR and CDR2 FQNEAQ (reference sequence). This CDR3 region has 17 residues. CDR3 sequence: CASSLAQGLARDYEQYF. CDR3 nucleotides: TGTGCCAGCAGCTTAGCCCAGGGACTAGCGAGAGACTACGAGCAGTACTTC. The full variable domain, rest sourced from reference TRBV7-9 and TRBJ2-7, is DTGVSQNPRHKITKRGQNVTFRCDPISEHNRLYWYRQTLGQGPEFLTYFQNEAQLEKSRLLSDRFSAERPKGSFSTLEIQRTEQGDSAMYLCASSLAQGLARDYEQYFGPGTRLTVT.

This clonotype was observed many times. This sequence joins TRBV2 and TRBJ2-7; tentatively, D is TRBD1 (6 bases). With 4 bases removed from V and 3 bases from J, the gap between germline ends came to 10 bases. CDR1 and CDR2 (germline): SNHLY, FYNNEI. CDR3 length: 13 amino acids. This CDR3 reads CASSGGQFYEQYV. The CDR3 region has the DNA TGTGCCAGCAGTGGCGGACAGTTCTACGAGCAGTACGTC.

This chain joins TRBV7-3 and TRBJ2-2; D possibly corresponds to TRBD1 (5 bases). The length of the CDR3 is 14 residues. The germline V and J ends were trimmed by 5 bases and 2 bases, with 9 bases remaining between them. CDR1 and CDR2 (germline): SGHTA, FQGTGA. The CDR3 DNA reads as TGTGCCAGCAGCCCCCGGACAAACACCGGGGAGCTGTTTTTT. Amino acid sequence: CASSPRTNTGELFF.

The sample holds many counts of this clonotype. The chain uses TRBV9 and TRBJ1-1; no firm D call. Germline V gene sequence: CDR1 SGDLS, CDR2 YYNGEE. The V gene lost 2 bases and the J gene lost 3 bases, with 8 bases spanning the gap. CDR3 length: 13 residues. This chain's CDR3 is CASSVSTDTEAFF. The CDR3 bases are TGTGCCAGCAGCGTCTCGACCGACACTGAAGCTTTCTTT.

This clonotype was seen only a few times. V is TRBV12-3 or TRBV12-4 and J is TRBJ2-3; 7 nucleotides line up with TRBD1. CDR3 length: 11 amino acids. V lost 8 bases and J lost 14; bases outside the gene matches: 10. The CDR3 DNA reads TGTGCCAGCCGCCGACAGGGCGAGGGGTATTTT. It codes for CASRRQGEGYF.